This TCR beta chain was identified in a study of control samples from healthy donors and cancer patients. The germline gives CDR1 SEHNR, CDR2 FQNEAQ (reference sequence). The J segment lost 4 bases and the V segment lost 1 base, leaving 1 base of the junction unmatched. The CDR3 consists of 14 residues. TCRdb's copy holds only in-frame clones and misses some; the assay was immunoSEQ multiplex PCR. The sample records around 130,000 clones, over 75% being singletons. Material for sequencing was blood. The gene calls are TRBV7-9 and TRBJ1-1; 9 nucleotides line up with TRBD1. The TCR comes from a man between 18 and 29 years old in good health. Written as DNA, the CDR3 is TGTGCCAGCAGCTTAGGGGACAGGGTCACTGAAGCTTTCTTT. This codes for CASSLGDRVTEAFF.